This entry describes one T cell receptor (beta chain). V shed 3 bases, J shed 4 bases, and the junction held 9 bases outside the gene matches. The CDR3 contains 16 residues. Germline CDR1 and CDR2: SNHLY and FYNNEI. The data were taken from a study of blood T cell repertoires in COVID-19. The wider study: Sample material is recorded as cDNA or gDNA derived from T cells, B-cell-depleted T cells, or PBMCs.

TCRdb's table, derived via immunoSEQ multiplex PCR, lists solely in-frame clones and lacks some. The sample has about 480,000 clones, about 89% seen once. The receptor was derived from a woman aged 25 to 45 with acute or convalescent COVID-19. The genes are TRBV2 and TRBJ2-7; 10 nucleotides align to TRBD1. Sequencing used peripheral blood. The CDR3 sequence is CASSDTRDRGDYEQYF. In DNA, the CDR3 is TGTGCCAGCAGTGACACTAGGGACAGGGGAGATTACGAGCAGTACTTC.